Listed here are 5 T cell receptor beta chains from one sample, sequenced in a study of cytomegalovirus exposure and HLA in healthy donors. The primer mix had 60 Vbeta and 13 Jbeta primers. Libraries were prepared by immunoSEQ multiplex PCR; TCRdb keeps only in-frame clonotypes and omits some of them. The sample lists over 110,000 clones, 70% to 80% seen once, with around 3.1% in the top ten. Sequencing was performed on PBMCs. The receptors were sampled from a female donor in good health and CMV-seronegative.

This clone occurred a few times. The chain uses TRBV5-5 and TRBJ1-1; 7 nucleotides match TRBD1. The V gene's germline CDR1 is SGHKS and CDR2 YYEKEE (reference sequence). This CDR3 contains 15 residues. Germline trimming cut 7 bases from V and 0 bases from J; bases unmatched to any gene: 9. The CDR3 loop reads CASGSGTAMNTEAFF. CDR3 nucleotides: TGTGCCAGCGGGTCCGGGACAGCGATGAACACTGAAGCTTTCTTT.

This chain joins TRBV5-1 and TRBJ2-2; 7 positions match TRBD1. Trimming cost V 0 bases and J 6 bases; bases outside gene matches: 5. The CDR3 is 15 residues long. Germline lookup yields CDR1 SGHRS and CDR2 YFSETQ. CDR3 in DNA: TGCGCCAGCAGCTTGGACAGGGGTTGGGCCGGGGAGCTGTTTTTT. Translation gives CASSLDRGWAGELFF.

This clone showed up just a few times. The chain couples TRBV1 to TRBJ2-1; the DNA was not used to check the table's D call, TRBD2. TRBV1 is labeled a pseudogene. The CDR3 totals 13 residues. DNA of the CDR3: TGCACCAGCAGCCAATACCTAGTTGATGAGCAGTTCTTC. Translation gives CTSSQYLVDEQFF.

The J gene is TRBJ1-1, the V gene TRBV5-1; possible D gene TRBD1, 5 bases. V shed 0 bases and J shed 4 bases, with 13 bases lying between them. The CDR3 is 15 amino acids. Germline V lookup: CDR1 SGHRS, CDR2 YFSETQ. The chain's CDR3 is CASSLAGGSATEAFF. In DNA form, the CDR3 reads TGCGCCAGCAGCTTGGCCGGGGGGTCTGCCACTGAAGCTTTCTTT.

In its sample, this clone was seen once. The chain has TRBV18 and TRBJ2-3, with D possibly matching TRBD2 (6 bases). CDR1 and CDR2 from the germline V gene are KGHSH and LQKENI. Between the trimmed V and J ends, which lost 3 bases and 2 bases, there was a span of 12 bases. The length of the CDR3 is 15 residues. DNA for the CDR3: TGTGCCAGCTCACCCTTGGAGGGGACCACAGATACGCAGTATTTT. Protein product: CASSPLEGTTDTQYF.